The 27 T cell receptor beta chains reported below all come from one sample, sequenced in a study of radiotherapy plus CTLA-4 blockade in lung cancer. Sequencing used immunoSEQ multiplex PCR; TCRdb keeps in-frame clones, though not all of them. In the table there are around 53,000 clones, around 88% of which are singletons. Sequences were derived from peripheral blood, sampled from a patient treated with radiotherapy plus ipilimumab. The receptors here all came from a human donor with non-small cell lung cancer that progressed on radiotherapy plus ipilimumab. Some clones in this sample may be carry-over from other donors' samples.

The J gene is TRBJ2-1, the V gene TRBV2, with TRBD2 matching 12 bases. CDR3 length: 15 amino acids. The trim removed 5 bases at V and 7 bases at J, leaving 6 bases unmatched. From germline, CDR1 is SNHLY and CDR2 FYNNEI. The CDR3 bases are TGTGCCAGCAGTAGGGGACTAGCGGGTTGGAATGAGCAGTTCTTC. Translated: CASSRGLAGWNEQFF.

The CDR3 here is CASRSVSVFEKLFF. The CDR3 bases are TGTGCCAGCAGGTCGGTGTCCGTCTTTGAAAAACTGTTTTTT. The chain employs TRBV2 and TRBJ1-4; no clear D. The V gene's germline CDR1 is SNHLY and CDR2 FYNNEI. Trimming stripped 6 bases from V and 7 bases from J, with 15 bases between. The CDR3 contains 14 residues. Supplemented by reference TRBV2 and TRBJ1-4, the full variable domain reads EPEVTQTPSHQVTQMGQEVILRCVPISNHLYFYWYRQILGQKVEFLVSFYNNEISEKSEIFDDQFSVERPDGSNFTLKIRSTKLEDSAMYFCASRSVSVFEKLFFGSGTQLSVL.

The J gene is TRBJ1-5, the V gene TRBV29-1; TRBD1 matches 9 bases. The CDR3 runs 13 residues. Looked up from germline, CDR1 is SQVTM and CDR2 is ANQGSEA. V lost 7 bases, J lost 3 bases, and 4 bases stayed unmatched. CDR3 amino acids: CSARTGDNQPQHF. The CDR3 bases are TGCAGCGCCCGGACAGGGGACAATCAGCCCCAGCATTTT.

V gene TRBV11-2 combines with J gene TRBJ2-7, with TRBD1 matching 7 bases. The CDR3 has 14 residues. V was clipped by 7 bases and J by 3 bases; unmatched bases: 9. CDR1 is SGHAT, CDR2 FQNNGV, per germline. The CDR3 sequence: CASTKGAQFYEQYF. CDR3 nucleotides: TGTGCCAGCACCAAGGGGGCTCAGTTCTACGAGCAGTACTTC.

This clone has just a few counts. The chain joins TRBV28 to TRBJ1-2; D is uncertain. This CDR3 has 14 amino acids. Germline loops: CDR1 MDHEN, CDR2 SYDVKM. The ends were cut back, 4 bases at V and 4 bases at J, with 13 bases in the middle. The CDR3 protein is CASSSAVKVYGYTF. The CDR3 nucleotides read TGTGCCAGCAGTTCTGCAGTAAAAGTCTATGGCTACACCTTC.

This clone was detected only a few times. CDR3 DNA: TGTGCCAGCAGTGGCGGTCAAGGGGGGGACTATGGCTACACCTTC. As protein: CASSGGQGGDYGYTF. The chain joins TRBV2 to TRBJ1-2; possibly TRBD1 for D (6 bases). CDR3 length equals 15 residues. Trimming took off 4 bases at V and 3 bases at J, with 15 bases between the two ends. Germline CDR1 reads SNHLY; CDR2 reads FYNNEI.

The chain employs TRBV7-2 and TRBJ2-7; the match to TRBD1 covers 7 bases. The CDR3 totals 15 residues. In germline, CDR1 is SGHTA, CDR2 FQGNSA. V was clipped by 5 bases and J by 5 bases; unmatched bases: 12. CDR3 residues: CASSRAPDRRNEQYF. The CDR3 coding sequence is TGTGCCAGCAGCCGTGCCCCGGACAGGAGGAACGAGCAGTACTTC.

The V call is TRBV15, the J call TRBJ2-2, with 7 bases fitting TRBD1. Germline-derived CDR1 and CDR2 are LNHNV and YYDKDF (reference sequence). This CDR3 has 18 residues. The V segment lost 0 bases and the J segment 8 bases; nucleotides outside the gene matches: 15. The CDR3 sequence is CATSRDAIGGGIEGELFF. The CDR3, as DNA: TGTGCCACCAGCAGAGACGCTATAGGGGGCGGCATAGAGGGGGAGCTGTTTTTT. Drawing the rest from reference TRBV15 and TRBJ2-2, the complete variable domain is DAMVIQNPRYQVTQFGKPVTLSCSQTLNHNVMYWYQQKSSQAPKLLFHYYDKDFNNEADTPDNFQSRRPNTSFCFLDIRSPGLGDTAMYLCATSRDAIGGGIEGELFFGEGSRLTVL.

This clone was seen more than once but under ten times. The genes are TRBV4-3 and TRBJ1-2; TRBD1 aligns across 11 bases. The CDR3 contains 16 residues. With V trimmed by 0 bases and J by 4 bases, 4 bases remained unmatched. From germline, CDR1 is LGHNA and CDR2 YSLEER. The CDR3 DNA is TGCGCCAGCAGCCAAGATGCCGGGACAGGGGGCTATGGCTACACCTTC. Translated: CASSQDAGTGGYGYTF.

This chain joins TRBV29-1 and TRBJ1-1; D uncertain. V was trimmed by 2 bases and J by 11 bases, leaving 9 bases between them. This CDR3 spans 10 amino acids. CDR1 and CDR2 from the germline V gene are SQVTM and ANQGSEA. CDR3 sequence (DNA): TGCAGCGTTGAAAATGAGGCCGCTTTCTTT. Encoded protein: CSVENEAAFF.

This clone turned up a few times. The rearrangement uses TRBV30 and TRBJ2-3, with 8 bases matching TRBD2. The trim removed 4 bases at V and 1 base at J, leaving 7 bases unmatched. Germline loops: CDR1 GTSNPN, CDR2 SVGIG (reference sequence). The CDR3 extends over 15 amino acids. The CDR3 DNA follows: TGTGCCTGGACCCGGGGGGGGCGGGGCACAGATACGCAGTATTTT. Amino acid sequence: CAWTRGGRGTDTQYF.

Here the CDR3 reads CASSRGGLWTEAFF. The DNA of the CDR3 is TGTGCCAGCAGCCGAGGAGGGCTGTGGACTGAAGCTTTCTTT. V gene TRBV27 combines with J gene TRBJ1-1; D unresolved. Germline CDR1 and CDR2: MNHEY and SMNVEV (reference sequence). This CDR3 is built from 14 residues. The ends were cut back, 6 bases at V and 5 bases at J, with 16 bases in the middle.

V is TRBV6-5 and J is TRBJ1-1; D call uncertain. Trimming shortened V by 1 base and J by 6 bases, and 12 bases separated the two germline ends. The CDR3 extends over 14 amino acids. The germline CDR1 and CDR2 sequences are MNHEY and SVGAGI. CDR3 residues: CASSYFGVEAEAFF. In DNA form, the CDR3 reads TGTGCCAGCAGTTACTTCGGTGTAGAGGCTGAAGCTTTCTTT.

The chain joins TRBV5-6 to TRBJ2-7; a weak D match, TRBD2 (5 bases). The CDR3 is 14 amino acids. Trimming left V 4 bases short and J 2 bases short, with 13 bases between. Germline V gives CDR1 SGHDT, CDR2 YYEEEE. This CDR3 reads CASSRDKGTYEQYF. DNA for the CDR3: TGTGCCAGCAGCCGGGATAAAGGGACCTACGAGCAGTACTTC.

The chain joins TRBV7-8 to TRBJ1-4, with TRBD1 matching 8 bases. The CDR3 covers 15 residues. Germline V gives CDR1 SGHVS, CDR2 FQNEAQ. Trimming removed 4 bases from V and 7 bases from J; junction bases left unmatched: 8. The CDR3 loop reads CASSSYGQGGEKLFF. The CDR3, as DNA: TGTGCCAGCAGCTCGTACGGACAGGGTGGTGAAAAACTGTTTTTT.

V usage is TRBV5-1 and J usage is TRBJ2-3; perhaps TRBD2 as D (6 bases). CDR3 length: 15 residues. Germline CDR1 reads SGHRS; CDR2 reads YFSETQ. Trimming pared 1 base from V and 0 bases from J, leaving 9 bases between. The CDR3 region has the DNA TGCGCCAGCAGCTTGCGTAGCGGTAGCACAGATACGCAGTATTTT. It translates to CASSLRSGSTDTQYF.

V is TRBV30 and J is TRBJ1-2; tentatively, D is TRBD1 (5 bases). CDR3 length equals 13 residues. Trimming took off 0 bases at V and 4 bases at J, with 9 bases between the two ends. From germline, CDR1 is GTSNPN and CDR2 SVGIG (reference sequence). CDR3 DNA: TGTGCCTGGAGTGTCGGGGGGTTCTATGGCTACACCTTC. Its protein product is CAWSVGGFYGYTF.

J is TRBJ2-3 and V is TRBV6-1; perhaps TRBD1 as D (5 bases). The CDR3 is 14 residues long. The V gene's germline CDR1 is MNHNS and CDR2 SASEGT. With 2 bases removed from V and 4 bases from J, the gap between germline ends came to 10 bases. As DNA, the CDR3 is TGTGCCAGCAGTGAACCAGGGTGGGCAGATACGCAGTATTTT. This gives the protein CASSEPGWADTQYF.

The genes are TRBV7-3 and TRBJ1-2, with D hard to call. V was cut by 5 bases and J by 4 bases, with 14 bases left in between. The CDR3 covers 14 residues. Per germline, CDR1 SGHTA and CDR2 FQGTGA. The CDR3 spells CASSPPLWAYGYTF. The CDR3 DNA reads as TGTGCCAGCAGCCCCCCTTTATGGGCCTATGGCTACACCTTC.

V gene TRBV5-1 combines with J gene TRBJ2-3; 11 bases line up with TRBD2. The CDR3 is made up of 15 amino acids. V shed 4 bases, J shed 4 bases, and the junction held 5 bases outside the gene matches. In germline, CDR1 is SGHRS, CDR2 YFSETQ. The CDR3 region has the DNA TGCGCCAGCAGCCTTCTAGCGGGAGGTGCAGATACGCAGTATTTT. This codes for CASSLLAGGADTQYF.

The chain links TRBV4-1 to TRBJ1-1, with D perhaps matching TRBD1 (6 bases). The CDR3 is made up of 17 amino acids. Germline-derived CDR1 and CDR2 are MGHRA and YSYEKL. Trimming removed 2 bases at V and 4 bases at J, with 20 bases between. The CDR3 reads CASSQPVKIRGGTEAFF. CDR3 coding DNA: TGCGCCAGCAGCCAACCGGTTAAGATTCGAGGGGGCACTGAAGCTTTCTTT.

The chain combines TRBV6-1 with TRBJ2-7; perhaps TRBD2 as D (6 bases). CDR1 and CDR2 from the germline V gene are MNHNS and SASEGT. This CDR3 spans 14 amino acids. Trimming pared 4 bases from V and 0 bases from J, leaving 10 bases between. In DNA form, the CDR3 reads TGTGCCAGCAGTGGAGACGGGAGCTCCTACGAGCAGTACTTC. Residues: CASSGDGSSYEQYF.

Only a few counts were recorded for this clone. The J gene is TRBJ2-7, the V gene TRBV5-6, with 10 bases identical to TRBD2. Germline CDR1 and CDR2: SGHDT and YYEEEE. J lost 5 bases, V lost 0 bases, and 8 bases had no gene match. The CDR3 is 16 residues long. The CDR3 protein is CASSLVASGSGNEQYF. The CDR3 DNA reads TGTGCCAGCAGCTTGGTGGCTAGCGGGAGTGGGAACGAGCAGTACTTC.

The chain recombines TRBV5-1 with TRBJ2-3; the D gene is possibly TRBD1 (5 bases). Per germline, CDR1 SGHRS and CDR2 YFSETQ. This CDR3 region has 14 residues. The V gene lost 4 bases and the J gene lost 2 bases, with 11 bases spanning the gap. CDR3 protein: CASSLDSPTDTQYF. CDR3 DNA: TGCGCCAGCAGCCTAGACAGCCCCACAGATACGCAGTATTTT.

This clone was detected only once. The chain joins TRBV28 to TRBJ2-7; D possibly corresponds to TRBD2 (5 bases). Germline CDR1 MDHEN, CDR2 SYDVKM. The length of the CDR3 is 15 residues. V shed 6 bases and J shed 1 base, with 16 bases lying between them. CDR3: CASSRPSSGSYEQYF. The CDR3 DNA is TGTGCCAGCAGCCGACCATCCTCGGGGTCCTACGAGCAGTACTTC.

The chain carries TRBV4-1 and TRBJ2-3; 7 bases fit TRBD1. The germline V gene has CDR1 MGHRA and CDR2 YSYEKL. With V trimmed by 2 bases and J by 10 bases, 6 bases remained unmatched. The CDR3 contains 13 residues. CDR3 bases: TGCGCCAGCAGCCAACCCCGACAGGGTCCGCAGTATTTT. Its translation: CASSQPRQGPQYF.

The genes are TRBV27 and TRBJ2-3, with TRBD2 matching over 11 bases. V lost 5 bases and J lost 0; bases outside the gene matches: 4. Germline CDR1 and CDR2: MNHEY and SMNVEV (reference sequence). This CDR3 is built from 16 residues. The DNA of the CDR3 is TGTGCCAGCAGTCGCGGGACTAGCGGCAGCACAGATACGCAGTATTTT. Translated, it gives CASSRGTSGSTDTQYF.